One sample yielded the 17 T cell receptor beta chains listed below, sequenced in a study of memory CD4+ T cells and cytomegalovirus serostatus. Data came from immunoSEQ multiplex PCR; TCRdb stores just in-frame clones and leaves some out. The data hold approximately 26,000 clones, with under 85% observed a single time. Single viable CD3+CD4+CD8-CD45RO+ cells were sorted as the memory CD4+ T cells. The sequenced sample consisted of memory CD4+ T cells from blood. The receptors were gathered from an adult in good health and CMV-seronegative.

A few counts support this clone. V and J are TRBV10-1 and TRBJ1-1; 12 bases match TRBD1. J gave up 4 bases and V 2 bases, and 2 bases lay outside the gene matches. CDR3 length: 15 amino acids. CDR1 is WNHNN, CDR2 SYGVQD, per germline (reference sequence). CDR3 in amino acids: CASSEGTGGITEAFF. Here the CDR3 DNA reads TGCGCCAGCAGTGAGGGGACAGGGGGCATCACTGAAGCTTTCTTT.

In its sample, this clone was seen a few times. CDR3 DNA: TGTGCCAGCTCACCAAGACAGCAGAATCAGCCCCAGCATTTT. It translates to CASSPRQQNQPQHF. The chain has TRBV18 and TRBJ1-5; D may be TRBD1 (5 bases). The germline CDR1 and CDR2 sequences are KGHSH and LQKENI. V shed 2 bases and J shed 4 bases, with 9 bases lying between them. CDR3 size: 14 residues.

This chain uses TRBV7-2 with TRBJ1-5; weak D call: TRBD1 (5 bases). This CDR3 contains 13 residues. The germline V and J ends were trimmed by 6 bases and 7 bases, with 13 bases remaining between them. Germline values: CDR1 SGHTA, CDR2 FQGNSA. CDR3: CASRYQGGQPQHF. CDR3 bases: TGTGCCAGCAGGTACCAGGGAGGCCAGCCCCAGCATTTT.

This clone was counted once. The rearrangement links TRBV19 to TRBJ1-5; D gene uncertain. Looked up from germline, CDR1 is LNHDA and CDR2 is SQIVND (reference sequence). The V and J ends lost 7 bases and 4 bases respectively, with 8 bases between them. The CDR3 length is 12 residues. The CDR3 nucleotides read TGTGCCAGTAATAGAGTTAATCAGCCCCAGCATTTT. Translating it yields CASNRVNQPQHF.

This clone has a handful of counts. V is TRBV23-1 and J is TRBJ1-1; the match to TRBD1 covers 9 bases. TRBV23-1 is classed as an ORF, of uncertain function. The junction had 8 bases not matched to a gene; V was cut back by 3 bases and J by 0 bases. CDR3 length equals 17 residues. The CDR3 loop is CASSQDRGPPMNTEAFF. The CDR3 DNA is TGCGCCAGCAGTCAGGACAGGGGCCCACCCATGAACACTGAAGCTTTCTTT.

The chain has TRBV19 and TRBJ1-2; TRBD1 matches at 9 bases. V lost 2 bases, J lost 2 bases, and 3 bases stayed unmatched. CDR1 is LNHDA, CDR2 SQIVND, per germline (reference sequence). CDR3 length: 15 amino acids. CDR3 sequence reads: CASSIKTGGNYGYTF. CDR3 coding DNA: TGTGCCAGTAGTATAAAGACAGGGGGGAACTATGGCTACACCTTC.

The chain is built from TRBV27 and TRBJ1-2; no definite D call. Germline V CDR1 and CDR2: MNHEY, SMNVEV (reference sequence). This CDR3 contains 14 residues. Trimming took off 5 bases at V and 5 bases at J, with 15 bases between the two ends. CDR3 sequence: CASSQTSPPYGYTF. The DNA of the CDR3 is TGTGCCAGCAGTCAGACATCTCCCCCGTATGGCTACACCTTC.

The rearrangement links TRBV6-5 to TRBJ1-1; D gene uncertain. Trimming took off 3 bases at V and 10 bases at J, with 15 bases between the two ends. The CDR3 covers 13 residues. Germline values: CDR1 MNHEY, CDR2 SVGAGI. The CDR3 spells CASSYNRDGRAFF. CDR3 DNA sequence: TGTGCCAGCAGTTATAACCGGGATGGGAGAGCTTTCTTT.

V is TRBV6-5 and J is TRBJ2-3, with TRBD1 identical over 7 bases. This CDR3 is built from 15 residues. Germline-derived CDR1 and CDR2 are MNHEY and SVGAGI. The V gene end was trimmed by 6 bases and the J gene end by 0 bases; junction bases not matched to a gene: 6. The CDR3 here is CASSRGGLSTDTQYF. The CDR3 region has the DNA TGTGCCAGCAGCCGAGGGGGCCTAAGCACAGATACGCAGTATTTT.

CDR3 sequence (DNA): TGTGCCAGCAGCTTACTGGGGAACGAGCAGTACTTC. Its protein is CASSLLGNEQYF. The gene calls are TRBV7-9 and TRBJ2-7, with D unclear. The germline V and J ends were trimmed by 2 bases and 5 bases, with 7 bases remaining between them. Germline loops: CDR1 SEHNR, CDR2 FQNEAQ (reference sequence). This CDR3 is built from 12 residues. Complete variable domain (other parts from reference TRBV7-9 and TRBJ2-7): DTGVSQNPRHKITKRGQNVTFRCDPISEHNRLYWYRQTLGQGPEFLTYFQNEAQLEKSRLLSDRFSAERPKGSFSTLEIQRTEQGDSAMYLCASSLLGNEQYFGPGTRLTVT.

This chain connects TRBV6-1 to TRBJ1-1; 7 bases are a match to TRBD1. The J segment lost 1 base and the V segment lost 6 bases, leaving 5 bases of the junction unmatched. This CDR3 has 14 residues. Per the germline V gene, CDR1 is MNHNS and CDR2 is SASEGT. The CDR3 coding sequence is TGTGCCAGCAGCCGACAGGGCCCGAACACTGAAGCTTTCTTT. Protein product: CASSRQGPNTEAFF.

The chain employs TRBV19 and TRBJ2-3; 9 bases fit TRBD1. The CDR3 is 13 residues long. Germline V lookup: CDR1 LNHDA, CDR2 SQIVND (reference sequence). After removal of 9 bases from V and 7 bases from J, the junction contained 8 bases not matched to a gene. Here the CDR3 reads CASQYRGQNTQYF. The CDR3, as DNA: TGTGCCAGCCAGTACAGGGGGCAAAATACGCAGTATTTT.

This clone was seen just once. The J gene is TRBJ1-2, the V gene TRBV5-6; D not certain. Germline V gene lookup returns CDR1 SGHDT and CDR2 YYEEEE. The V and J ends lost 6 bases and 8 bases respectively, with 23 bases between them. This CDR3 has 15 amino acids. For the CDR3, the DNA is TGTGCCAGCACCGATGAACGGGGTATTTTCTACGGCTACACCTTC. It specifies CASTDERGIFYGYTF. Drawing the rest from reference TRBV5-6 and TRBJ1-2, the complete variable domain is DAGVTQSPTHLIKTRGQQVTLRCSPKSGHDTVSWYQQALGQGPQFIFQYYEEEERQRGNFPDRFSGHQFPNYSSELNVNALLLGDSALYLCASTDERGIFYGYTFGSGTRLTVV.

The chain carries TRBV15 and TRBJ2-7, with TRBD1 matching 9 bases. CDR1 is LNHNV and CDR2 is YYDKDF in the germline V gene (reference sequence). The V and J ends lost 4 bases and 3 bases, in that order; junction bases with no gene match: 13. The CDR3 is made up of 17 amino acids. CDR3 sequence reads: CATSTRQGVGSFYEQYF. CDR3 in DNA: TGTGCCACCAGCACCAGACAGGGGGTAGGTTCGTTCTACGAGCAGTACTTC.

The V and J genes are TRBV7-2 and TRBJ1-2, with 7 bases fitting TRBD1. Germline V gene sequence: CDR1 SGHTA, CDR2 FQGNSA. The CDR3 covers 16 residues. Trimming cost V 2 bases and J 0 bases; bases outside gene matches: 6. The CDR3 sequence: CASSLSAGTANYGYTF. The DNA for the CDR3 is TGTGCCAGCAGCTTATCGGCGGGGACAGCTAACTATGGCTACACCTTC.

CDR3 in amino acids: CASSLGGDYNEQFF. Written as DNA, the CDR3 is TGTGCCAGCAGCTTAGGTGGTGACTACAATGAGCAGTTCTTC. The chain recombines TRBV7-9 with TRBJ2-1; D ambiguous. Germline loops: CDR1 SEHNR, CDR2 FQNEAQ (reference sequence). V gave up 1 base and J gave up 3 bases, with 7 bases separating them. The CDR3 sequence is 14 residues long. The variable domain in full, completed from reference TRBV7-9 and TRBJ2-1, reads DTGVSQNPRHKITKRGQNVTFRCDPISEHNRLYWYRQTLGQGPEFLTYFQNEAQLEKSRLLSDRFSAERPKGSFSTLEIQRTEQGDSAMYLCASSLGGDYNEQFFGPGTRLTVL.

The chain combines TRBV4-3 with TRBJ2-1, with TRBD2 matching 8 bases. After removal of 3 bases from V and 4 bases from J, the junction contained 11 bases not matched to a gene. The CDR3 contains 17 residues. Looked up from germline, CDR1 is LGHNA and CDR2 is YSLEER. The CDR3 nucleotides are TGCGCCAGCAGCCAGCGTATATCGGGGGGGCCGTACAATGAGCAGTTCTTC. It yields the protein CASSQRISGGPYNEQFF.